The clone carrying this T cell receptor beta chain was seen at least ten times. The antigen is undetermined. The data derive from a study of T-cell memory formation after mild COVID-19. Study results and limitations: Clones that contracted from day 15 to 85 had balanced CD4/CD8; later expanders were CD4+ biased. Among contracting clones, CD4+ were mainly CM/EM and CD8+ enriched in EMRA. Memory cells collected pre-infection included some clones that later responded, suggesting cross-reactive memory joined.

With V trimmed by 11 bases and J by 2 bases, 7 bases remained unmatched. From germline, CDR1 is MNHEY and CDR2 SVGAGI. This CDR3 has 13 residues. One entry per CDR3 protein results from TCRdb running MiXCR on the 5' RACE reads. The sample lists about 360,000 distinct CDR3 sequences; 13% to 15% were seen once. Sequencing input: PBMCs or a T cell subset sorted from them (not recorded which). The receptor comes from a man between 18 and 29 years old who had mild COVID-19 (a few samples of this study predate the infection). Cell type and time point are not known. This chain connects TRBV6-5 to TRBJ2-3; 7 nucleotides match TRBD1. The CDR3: CAARDRSTDTQYF. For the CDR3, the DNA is TGTGCCGCCCGGGACAGATCCACAGATACGCAGTATTTT.